These T cell receptor beta chains were read from a single sample in a study of blood T cell repertoires in COVID-19. Some clones are missing from TCRdb's copy, which holds only in-frame ones; the method was immunoSEQ multiplex PCR. The data show nearly 250,000 clones, with about nine tenths seen just once and under 2% held by the top ten. The sequencing sample was made of peripheral blood. These receptors were taken from an older woman who had recovered from COVID-19. CDR3s include the opening cysteine and the closing phenylalanine or tryptophan. A D gene is named only where the DNA matches it firmly. Rows may omit the clone size; those that give it use once, few, many or a size class.

clone_size,d_call,v_call,j_call,cdr3_nt,cdr3_aa
-,TRBD1,TRBV5-1,TRBJ2-5,TGCGCCAGCAGCTCCGGACAGGGAGAGACCCAGTACTTC,CASSSGQGETQYF
few,TRBD1,TRBV19,TRBJ1-5,TGTGCCAGTAGTCGGGGACAGGGCATCCAAAGCAATCAGCCCCAGCATTTT,CASSRGQGIQSNQPQHF
-,-,TRBV14,TRBJ1-1,TGTGCCAGCAGCTCTCAGACTACGGTCCGGGGAAAAGCTTTCTTT,CASSSQTTVRGKAFF
few,-,TRBV11-2,TRBJ1-5,TGTGCCAGCAGCTTATCGGGAGGGGGCAATCAGCCCCAGCATTTT,CASSLSGGGNQPQHF
-,TRBD1,TRBV7-9,TRBJ2-2,TGTGCCAGCAGCCCCGGGACAGGGTCGGACACCGGGGAGCTGTTTTTT,CASSPGTGSDTGELFF
-,-,TRBV4-3,TRBJ1-4,TGCGCCAGCAGCCAAGAGTGGACATCTGATGAAAAACTGTTTTTT,CASSQEWTSDEKLFF
once,TRBD1,TRBV7-9,TRBJ2-5,TGTGCCAGCAGCTTGGGGACAGGAATACAAGAGACCCAGTACTTC,CASSLGTGIQETQYF
-,-,TRBV28,TRBJ2-7,TGTGCCAGCAGTCTTTGGGGGGGCGGGCGCTCCTACGAGCAGTACTTC,CASSLWGGGRSYEQYF
-,TRBD2,TRBV7-3,TRBJ2-5,TGTGCCAGCAGCCCCCTAGCGGGGACTCAAGAGACCCAGTACTTC,CASSPLAGTQETQYF
-,-,TRBV10-3,TRBJ1-1,TGTGCCATCAGTGACGTTAGCTTGAACACTGAAGCTTTCTTT,CAISDVSLNTEAFF
-,-,TRBV6-6,TRBJ1-2,TGTGCCAGCAGTTACGGGCACCCTAACTATGGCTACACCTTC,CASSYGHPNYGYTF